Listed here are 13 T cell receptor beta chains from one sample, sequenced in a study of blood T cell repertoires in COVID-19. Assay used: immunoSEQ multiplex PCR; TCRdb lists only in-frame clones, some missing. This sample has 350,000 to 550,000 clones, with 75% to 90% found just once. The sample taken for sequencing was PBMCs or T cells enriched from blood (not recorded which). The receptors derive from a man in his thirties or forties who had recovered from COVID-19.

The CDR3 region has the DNA TGTGCCAGCAGCGTAGGGTCGGGTTTCGGCTACACCTTC. Its translation is CASSVGSGFGYTF. The chain joins TRBV9 to TRBJ1-2; D remains unclear. This CDR3 has 13 amino acids. The V end lost 0 bases, the J end lost 8 bases, and 11 bases lay between the germline ends. Germline V lookup: CDR1 SGDLS, CDR2 YYNGEE.

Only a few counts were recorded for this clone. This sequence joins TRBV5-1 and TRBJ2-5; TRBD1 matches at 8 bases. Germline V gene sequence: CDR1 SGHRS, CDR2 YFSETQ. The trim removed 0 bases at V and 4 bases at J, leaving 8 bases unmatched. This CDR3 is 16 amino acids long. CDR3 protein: CASSLGAGGQGETQYF. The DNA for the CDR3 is TGCGCCAGCAGCTTGGGGGCCGGAGGACAGGGAGAGACCCAGTACTTC.

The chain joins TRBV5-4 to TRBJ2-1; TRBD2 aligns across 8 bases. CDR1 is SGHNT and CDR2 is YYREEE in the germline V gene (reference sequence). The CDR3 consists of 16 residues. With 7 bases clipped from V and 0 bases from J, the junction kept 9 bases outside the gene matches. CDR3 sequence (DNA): TGTGCCAGCCAAAGCGGGAGAGAAGGCTCCTACAATGAGCAGTTCTTC. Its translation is CASQSGREGSYNEQFF.

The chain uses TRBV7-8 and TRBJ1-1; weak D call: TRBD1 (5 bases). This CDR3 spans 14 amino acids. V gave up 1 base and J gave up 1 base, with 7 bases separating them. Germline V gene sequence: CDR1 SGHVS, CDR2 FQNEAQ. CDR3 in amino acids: CASSLGGANTEAFF. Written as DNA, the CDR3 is TGTGCCAGCAGCTTAGGGGGCGCGAACACTGAAGCTTTCTTT.

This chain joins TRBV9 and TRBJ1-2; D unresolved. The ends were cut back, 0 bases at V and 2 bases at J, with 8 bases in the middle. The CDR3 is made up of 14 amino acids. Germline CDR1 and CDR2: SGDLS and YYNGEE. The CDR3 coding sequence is TGTGCCAGCAGCGTAGGAGATCTGAACTATGGCTACACCTTC. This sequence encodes CASSVGDLNYGYTF.

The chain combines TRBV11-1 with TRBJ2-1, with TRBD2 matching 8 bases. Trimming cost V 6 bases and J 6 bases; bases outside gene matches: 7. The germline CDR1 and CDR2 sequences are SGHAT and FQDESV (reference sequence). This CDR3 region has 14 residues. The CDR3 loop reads CASRRGLDINEQFF. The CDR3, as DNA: TGTGCCAGCAGAAGGGGACTAGATATCAATGAGCAGTTCTTC.

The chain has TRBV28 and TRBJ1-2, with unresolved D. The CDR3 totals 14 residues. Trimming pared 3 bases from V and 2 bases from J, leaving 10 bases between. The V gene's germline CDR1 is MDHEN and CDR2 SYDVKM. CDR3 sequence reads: CASSLTQENYGYTF. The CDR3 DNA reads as TGTGCCAGCAGTTTGACCCAGGAAAACTATGGCTACACCTTC.

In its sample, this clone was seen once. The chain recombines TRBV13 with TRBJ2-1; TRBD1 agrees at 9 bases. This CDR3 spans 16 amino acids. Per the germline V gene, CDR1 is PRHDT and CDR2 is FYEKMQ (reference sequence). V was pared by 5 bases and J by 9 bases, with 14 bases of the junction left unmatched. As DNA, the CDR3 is TGTGCCAGCAGCAAACTCCGGGACAGGGCGGTGGGTGAGCAGTTCTTC. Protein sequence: CASSKLRDRAVGEQFF.

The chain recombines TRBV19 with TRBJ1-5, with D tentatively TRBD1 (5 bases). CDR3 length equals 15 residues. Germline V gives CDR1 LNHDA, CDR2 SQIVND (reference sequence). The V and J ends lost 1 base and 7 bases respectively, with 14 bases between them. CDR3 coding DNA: TGTGCCAGTAGTATAGGGGGGGAGGGTTGGCAGCCCCAGCATTTT. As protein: CASSIGGEGWQPQHF.

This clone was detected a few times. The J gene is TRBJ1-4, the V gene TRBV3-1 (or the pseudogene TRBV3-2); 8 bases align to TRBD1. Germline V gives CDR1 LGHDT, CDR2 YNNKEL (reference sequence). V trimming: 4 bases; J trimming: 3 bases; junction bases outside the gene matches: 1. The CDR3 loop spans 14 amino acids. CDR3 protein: CASSPDRANEKLFF. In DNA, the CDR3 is TGTGCCAGCAGCCCGGACAGGGCTAATGAAAAACTGTTTTTT.

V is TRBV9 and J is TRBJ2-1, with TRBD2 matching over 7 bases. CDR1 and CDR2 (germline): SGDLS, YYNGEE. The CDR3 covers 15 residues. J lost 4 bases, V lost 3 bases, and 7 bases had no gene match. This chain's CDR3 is CASSAWGTTYNEQFF. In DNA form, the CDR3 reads TGTGCCAGCAGCGCCTGGGGGACTACTTACAATGAGCAGTTCTTC.

The DNA of the CDR3 is TGTGCCTGGAGTGAAGGGGTGGGCAATCAGCCCCAGCATTTT. Translation gives CAWSEGVGNQPQHF. This sequence joins TRBV30 and TRBJ1-5, with D tentatively TRBD1 (5 bases). V gave up 1 base and J gave up 2 bases, with 9 bases separating them. This CDR3 is built from 14 residues. Germline V gene data show CDR1 as GTSNPN and CDR2 as SVGIG (reference sequence).

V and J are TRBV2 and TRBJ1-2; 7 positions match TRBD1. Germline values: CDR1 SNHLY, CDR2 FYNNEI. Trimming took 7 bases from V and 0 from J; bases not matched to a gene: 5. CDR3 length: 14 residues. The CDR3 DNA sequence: TGTGCCAGCAATGGACAGGTCACTAACTATGGCTACACCTTC. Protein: CASNGQVTNYGYTF.